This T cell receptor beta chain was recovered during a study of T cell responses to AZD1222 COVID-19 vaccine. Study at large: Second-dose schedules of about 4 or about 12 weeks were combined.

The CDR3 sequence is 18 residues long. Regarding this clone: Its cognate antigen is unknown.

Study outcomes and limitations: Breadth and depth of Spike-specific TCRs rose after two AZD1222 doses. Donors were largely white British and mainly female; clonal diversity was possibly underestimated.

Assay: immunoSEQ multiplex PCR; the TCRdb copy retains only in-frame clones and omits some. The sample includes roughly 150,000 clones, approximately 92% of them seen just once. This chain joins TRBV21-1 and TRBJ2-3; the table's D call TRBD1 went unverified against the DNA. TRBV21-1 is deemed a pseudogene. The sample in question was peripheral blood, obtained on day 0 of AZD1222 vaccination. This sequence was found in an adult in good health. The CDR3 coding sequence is TGTGCCAGAGATCAAAAACAGGGGCGATCATCTAGCACAGATACGCAGTATTTT. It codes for CARDQKQGRSSSTDTQYF.